The 29 T cell receptor beta chains listed next were all sequenced from one sample in a study of CD8 T cells in Susac syndrome (dated by TCRdb to the late 2010s). Preparation of the library involved the immunoSEQ multiplex PCR assay. RNA was extracted with the RNeasy kit and 0.5 to 1 ug was reverse transcribed using random hexamers. TCRdb redid the processing of the public reads, applying fastp at Q25 and MiXCR, and retained in-frame beta chains. CDR3 protein sequences are deduplicated, and each keeps its most common genes and DNA. The table for this sample lists about 120,000 distinct CDR3 sequences; roughly 94% of them were counted only once. The ten top clones hold less than 0.3% of the sample. The sample comprised CD8+ T cells from PBMCs. The receptor source for this set is a human donor with Susac syndrome.

This chain connects TRBV6-2 or TRBV6-3 to TRBJ2-6, with TRBD1 identical over 8 bases. Germline trimming cut 8 bases from V and 0 bases from J; bases unmatched to any gene: 9. This CDR3 spans 17 amino acids. Germline V lookup: CDR1 MNHEY, CDR2 SVGEGT. The CDR3 bases are TGTGCCAGCCACGGACAGGGTGGAAGCTCTGGGGCCAACGTCCTGACTTTC. Protein product: CASHGQGGSSGANVLTF.

This clonotype was picked up one time. The V and J genes are TRBV29-1 and TRBJ2-7, with D unclear. Germline V lookup: CDR1 SQVTM, CDR2 ANQGSEA. Trimming removed 1 base from V and 5 bases from J, with 9 bases in between. The CDR3 spans 12 residues. In nucleotides, the CDR3 is TGCAGCGTTGAAGTTGCGAGCAACGAGCAGTACTTC. Amino acid sequence: CSVEVASNEQYF.

The chain links TRBV15 to TRBJ2-5; 7 bases map to TRBD1. There are 16 residues in the CDR3. Trimming took 3 bases from V and 2 from J; bases not matched to a gene: 9. Germline V gives CDR1 LNHNV, CDR2 YYDKDF (reference sequence). The CDR3 DNA reads as TGTGCCACCAGCAGCCTCCGGGACAGCTCACAAGAGACCCAGTACTTC. Its translation: CATSSLRDSSQETQYF.

This clonotype was recorded a few times. V gene TRBV5-1 combines with J gene TRBJ2-7, with 7 bases lining up with TRBD2. The germline CDR1 and CDR2 sequences are SGHRS and YFSETQ. The CDR3 covers 14 residues. V lost 4 bases and J lost 3; bases outside the gene matches: 7. The CDR3 DNA sequence: TGCGCCAGCAGCAGCGGGACTTTAAACTACGAGCAGTACTTC. Its protein is CASSSGTLNYEQYF.

This chain joins TRBV24-1 and TRBJ2-3; 11 bases match TRBD2. Germline loops: CDR1 KGHDR, CDR2 SFDVKD. The V gene end was trimmed by 3 bases and the J gene end by 6 bases; junction bases not matched to a gene: 19. There are 20 residues in the CDR3. This CDR3 reads CATSDPRGSGGAAAADTQYF. The CDR3 DNA follows: TGTGCCACCAGTGATCCCCGTGGTAGCGGGGGGGCGGCCGCGGCCGATACGCAGTATTTT.

This clonotype occurred once. The genes are TRBV29-1 and TRBJ1-1; perhaps TRBD1 as D (5 bases). This CDR3 region has 12 residues. Per germline, CDR1 SQVTM and CDR2 ANQGSEA. Trimming removed 5 bases from V and 5 bases from J, with 12 bases in between. The CDR3 spells CSVLGGKTEAFF. The CDR3 DNA reads as TGCAGCGTTCTGGGGGGTAAGACTGAAGCTTTCTTT.

Worth noting for this clonotype: Mismatch with germline at one junction end may stem from a read error. The rearrangement links TRBV24-1 to TRBJ2-7; possible D gene TRBD1, 6 bases. The CDR3 runs to 13 residues. Looked up from germline, CDR1 is KGHDR and CDR2 is SFDVKD. The CDR3 reads CATSGTYPYEQYF. The DNA of the CDR3 is TGTGCCACAAGTGGGACATACCCCTACGAGCAGTACTTC.

The chain joins TRBV5-1 to TRBJ1-2, with D perhaps matching TRBD1 (6 bases). CDR3 length equals 15 residues. Germline loops: CDR1 SGHRS, CDR2 YFSETQ. The germline V and J ends were trimmed by 5 bases and 4 bases, with 18 bases remaining between them. The CDR3 sequence: CASSPETGMTYGYTF. As DNA, the CDR3 is TGCGCCAGCAGTCCTGAGACAGGAATGACCTATGGCTACACCTTC.

The J gene is TRBJ2-1, the V gene TRBV27, with TRBD2 matching over 7 bases. V lost 4 bases, J lost 10 bases, and 7 bases stayed unmatched. Germline V lookup: CDR1 MNHEY, CDR2 SMNVEV (reference sequence). The CDR3 is 13 amino acids. Here the CDR3 reads CASSYPGSGEQFF. CDR3 nucleotide sequence: TGTGCCAGCAGTTACCCCGGTAGCGGGGAGCAGTTCTTC.

This chain links TRBV7-8 with TRBJ1-1; D not resolved. This CDR3 has 11 amino acids. The germline gives CDR1 SGHVS, CDR2 FQNEAQ. V lost 4 bases and J lost 6, with 6 bases in between. CDR3 nucleotides: TGTGCCAGCAGCTCCCTTCCTGAAGCTTTCTTT. Its protein is CASSSLPEAFF.

The chain uses TRBV29-1 and TRBJ1-3; D ambiguous. V gave up 0 bases and J gave up 4 bases, with 10 bases separating them. This CDR3 spans 14 amino acids. From germline, CDR1 is SQVTM and CDR2 ANQGSEA. The CDR3 DNA is TGCAGCGTTGAAGATCTGGCAGCCGGAAACACCATATATTTT. Protein: CSVEDLAAGNTIYF. Looking up the rest from reference TRBV29-1 and TRBJ1-3 gives the full variable domain: SAVISQKPSRDICQRGTSLTIQCQVDSQVTMMFWYRQQPGQSLTLIATANQGSEATYESGFVIDKFPISRPNLTFSTLTVSNMSPEDSSIYLCSVEDLAAGNTIYFGEGSWLTVV.

The chain employs TRBV24-1 and TRBJ2-3; tentative D call: TRBD2 (6 bases). V gave up 4 bases and J gave up 0 bases, with 10 bases separating them. Germline CDR1 and CDR2: KGHDR and SFDVKD. The CDR3 consists of 15 residues. The CDR3 sequence: CATSEDGTSTDTQYF. In nucleotides, the CDR3 is TGTGCCACCAGTGAGGACGGGACTAGCACAGATACGCAGTATTTT.

V and J are TRBV29-1 and TRBJ1-2; the match to TRBD1 covers 7 bases. Trimming cost V 4 bases and J 4 bases; bases outside gene matches: 9. There are 14 residues in the CDR3. Germline CDR1 and CDR2: SQVTM and ANQGSEA. For the CDR3, the DNA is TGCAGCGTTGTGTCCGACAGGGCCCCCTATGGCTACACCTTC. Protein sequence: CSVVSDRAPYGYTF.

The genes are TRBV6-1 and TRBJ2-1, with D perhaps TRBD2 (8 bases). Germline lookup yields CDR1 MNHNS and CDR2 SASEGT. Trimming pared 4 bases from V and 0 bases from J, leaving 16 bases between. This CDR3 is 17 amino acids long. CDR3: CASSGVSGDSSYNEQFF. The CDR3, as DNA: TGTGCCAGCAGTGGGGTTAGCGGGGACAGCTCCTACAATGAGCAGTTCTTC.

This clonotype was observed a handful of times. The chain combines TRBV6-1 with TRBJ2-7; D is unresolved. The V end lost 8 bases, the J end lost 2 bases, and 10 bases lay between the germline ends. The germline V gene has CDR1 MNHNS and CDR2 SASEGT. The CDR3 length is 12 residues. CDR3 in amino acids: CASGTVTYEQYF. The CDR3 coding sequence is TGTGCCAGCGGTACAGTTACCTACGAGCAGTACTTC.

This rearrangement joins TRBV20-1 to TRBJ2-7; D might be TRBD1 (6 bases). Trimming pared 0 bases from V and 3 bases from J, leaving 21 bases between. CDR1 is DFQATT and CDR2 is SNEGSKA in the germline V gene (reference sequence). The CDR3 contains 17 residues. The CDR3 protein is CSARDLEGHLGVYEQYF. CDR3 nucleotide sequence: TGCAGTGCTAGAGATCTCGAGGGACATTTAGGGGTCTACGAGCAGTACTTC.

The rearrangement joins TRBV5-6 to TRBJ2-7; D call uncertain. V was cut by 1 base and J by 0 bases, with 8 bases left in between. The CDR3 is 14 residues long. Germline V CDR1 and CDR2: SGHDT, YYEEEE. CDR3 bases: TGTGCCAGCAGCTTGACCGAGGACTCCTACGAGCAGTACTTC. Protein sequence: CASSLTEDSYEQYF.

The chain uses TRBV5-6 and TRBJ2-3; no reliable D call. Germline V gene sequence: CDR1 SGHDT, CDR2 YYEEEE. With 3 bases removed from V and 0 bases from J, the gap between germline ends came to 11 bases. The CDR3 spans 15 residues. CDR3 region: CASSWWTASTDTQYF. DNA of the CDR3: TGTGCCAGCAGCTGGTGGACCGCTAGCACAGATACGCAGTATTTT.

The chain carries TRBV15 and TRBJ2-1; weak D call: TRBD2 (5 bases). Germline loops: CDR1 LNHNV, CDR2 YYDKDF (reference sequence). V was shortened by 3 bases and J by 7 bases, with 13 bases between the two germline ends. The CDR3 sequence is 14 residues long. The CDR3 DNA reads as TGTGCCACCAGCAGTGATAAGTGGGAGAATGAGCAGTTCTTC. Its protein is CATSSDKWENEQFF.

The rearrangement uses TRBV12-3 or TRBV12-4 and TRBJ2-3; 14 bases are shared with TRBD2. The CDR3 length is 16 residues. The V and J ends lost 6 bases and 5 bases, in that order; junction bases with no gene match: 7. The DNA of the CDR3 is TGTGCCAGCAGACCCGAGGGACTAGCGGGGGAAGATACGCAGTATTTT. It yields the protein CASRPEGLAGEDTQYF.

V gene TRBV12-3 or TRBV12-4 combines with J gene TRBJ1-2; D perhaps matches TRBD1 (5 bases). V was pared by 5 bases and J by 8 bases, with 9 bases between. The CDR3 has 11 amino acids. CDR3 coding DNA: TGTGCCAGCAGTCAGGGTTCCGGCTACACCTTC. As protein: CASSQGSGYTF.

This chain connects TRBV7-9 to TRBJ2-1, with D unclear. Germline loops: CDR1 SEHNR, CDR2 FQNEAQ (reference sequence). V lost 4 bases to trimming and J lost 9 bases, with 10 bases between them. The CDR3 spans 12 residues. The CDR3 loop reads CASSSDSSEQFF. The CDR3 nucleotides are TGTGCCAGCAGCTCTGACTCGTCTGAGCAGTTCTTC.

In nucleotides, the CDR3 is TGTGCCAGCAGCCAAGGGGGCAGCCCTGAAGCTTTCTTT. Translating it yields CASSQGGSPEAFF. The chain uses TRBV5-4 and TRBJ1-1, with 7 bases identical to TRBD1. The CDR3 is made up of 13 amino acids. V lost 4 bases, J lost 6 bases, and 6 bases stayed unmatched. CDR1 is SGHNT and CDR2 is YYREEE in the germline V gene (reference sequence). Together with reference TRBV5-4 and TRBJ1-1, the CDR3 gives the full variable domain: ETGVTQSPTHLIKTRGQQVTLRCSSQSGHNTVSWYQQALGQGPQFIFQYYREEENGRGNFPPRFSGLQFPNYSSELNVNALELDDSALYLCASSQGGSPEAFFGQGTRLTVV.

CDR3 residues: CSAAGEWDTQYF. The CDR3 nucleotides read TGCAGCGCAGCGGGGGAATGGGATACGCAGTATTTT. This sequence joins TRBV29-1 and TRBJ2-3; TRBD2 matches 8 bases. CDR1 is SQVTM and CDR2 is ANQGSEA in the germline V gene. The junction had 6 bases not matched to a gene; V was cut back by 7 bases and J by 6 bases. This CDR3 has 12 residues.

The V and J genes are TRBV9 and TRBJ2-2; weak D call: TRBD2 (8 bases). The length of the CDR3 is 16 residues. The V end lost 4 bases, the J end lost 3 bases, and 16 bases lay between the germline ends. Looked up from germline, CDR1 is SGDLS and CDR2 is YYNGEE. CDR3 DNA: TGTGCCAGCAGCCTCCGGGAGGGGGCATACACCGGGGAGCTGTTTTTT. Amino acid sequence: CASSLREGAYTGELFF.

The chain recombines TRBV15 with TRBJ2-1; no clear D. Deletions cut 5 bases from V and 6 bases from J, with 11 bases between. The germline CDR1 and CDR2 sequences are LNHNV and YYDKDF (reference sequence). This CDR3 has 13 amino acids. For the CDR3, the DNA is TGTGCCACCAGCTTGCGTCCTTTCAATGAGCAGTTCTTC. This gives the protein CATSLRPFNEQFF.

The V and J genes are TRBV29-1 and TRBJ2-3, with 10 bases that match TRBD1. Per the germline V gene, CDR1 is SQVTM and CDR2 is ANQGSEA. The CDR3 is 16 amino acids. Trimming cost V 5 bases and J 3 bases; bases outside gene matches: 11. The CDR3 DNA reads as TGCAGCGTTATTTCCCGGGACAGGGGTAGAACAGATACGCAGTATTTT. Protein sequence: CSVISRDRGRTDTQYF.

The chain employs TRBV15 and TRBJ2-7; D is possibly TRBD1 (6 bases). The CDR3 runs 14 residues. Germline CDR1 is LNHNV and CDR2 is YYDKDF (reference sequence). V dropped 5 bases and J dropped 2 bases, with 13 bases sitting between them. The CDR3 coding sequence is TGTGCCACCAGCGGGACACTTAATGCCTACGAGCAGTACTTC. The encoded protein is CATSGTLNAYEQYF.

The chain is built from TRBV18 and TRBJ1-2; no reliable D call. V lost 3 bases and J lost 4, with 9 bases in between. The CDR3 sequence is 13 residues long. Germline V CDR1 and CDR2: KGHSH, LQKENI. In DNA, the CDR3 is TGTGCCAGCTCACCGAACGGGCTCTATGGCTACACCTTC. It specifies CASSPNGLYGYTF.